This TCR beta chain was identified in a study of T cells in Graves' hyperthyroidism and ophthalmopathy. Points from the study as a whole: A 13 V-J signature model discriminated ophthalmopathy versus stable hyperthyroidism. The majority of expanded thyroid clonotypes above 0.001 also appeared in blood.

RNA transcripts provided the source from which TCR beta CDR3 regions were amplified. Using the HTBI primer set, a first-round RT-PCR was run on the TCR CDR3. MiXCR, applied by TCRdb to the multiplex PCR reads, yields one record per CDR3 protein. The top ten hold around 12% of the sample, which has 50,000 to 60,000 distinct CDR3 sequences, about 50% seen once. A note on this clonotype: The target antigen is unknown.

The TCR originated in a woman aged 25 to 39 with Graves' ophthalmopathy. Material for sequencing was blood.

CDR3 DNA sequence: TGTGCCACCAGCAACCGGGACAGCACCTACGAGCAGTACTTC. Its translation is CATSNRDSTYEQYF. This chain links TRBV15 with TRBJ2-7; 7 positions agree with TRBD1. Germline V gene sequence: CDR1 LNHNV, CDR2 YYDKDF (reference sequence). This CDR3 spans 14 amino acids. Trimming removed 4 bases from V and 2 bases from J; junction bases left unmatched: 5.